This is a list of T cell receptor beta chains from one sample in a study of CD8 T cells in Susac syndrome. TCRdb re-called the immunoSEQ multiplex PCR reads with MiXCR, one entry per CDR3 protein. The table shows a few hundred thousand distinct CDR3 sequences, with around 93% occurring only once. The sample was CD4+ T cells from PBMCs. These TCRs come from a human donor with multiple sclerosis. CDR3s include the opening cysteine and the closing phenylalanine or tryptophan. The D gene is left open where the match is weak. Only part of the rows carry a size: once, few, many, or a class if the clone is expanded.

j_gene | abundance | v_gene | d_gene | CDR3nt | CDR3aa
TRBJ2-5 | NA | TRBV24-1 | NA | TGTGCCACCAGTGACCCCGGACAGAACCAAGAGACCCAGTACTTC | CATSDPGQNQETQYF
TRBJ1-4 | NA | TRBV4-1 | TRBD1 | TGCGCCAGCAGCCAACCTCGACAGGGGGCGAGGGATGAAAAACTGTTTTTT | CASSQPRQGARDEKLFF
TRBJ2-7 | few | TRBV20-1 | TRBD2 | TGCAGTGCTAGACGCCCAGCGGGGGGCCCCTACGAGCAGTACTTC | CSARRPAGGPYEQYF
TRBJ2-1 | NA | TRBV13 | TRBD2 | TGTGCCAGCAGCTTAGGGCGGGGGACGAGCTCCTACAATGAGCAGTTCTTC | CASSLGRGTSSYNEQFF
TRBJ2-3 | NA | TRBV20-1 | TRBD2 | TGCAGTGCCCATGGGACTAGCGGGGGGATCTTCGCAGATACGCAGTATTTT | CSAHGTSGGIFADTQYF
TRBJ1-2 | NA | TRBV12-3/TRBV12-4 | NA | TGTGCCAGCAGCCAACTCAGGGGAGGTGGCTACACCTTC | CASSQLRGGGYTF
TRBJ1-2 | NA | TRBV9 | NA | TGTGCCAGCAGCCCCACGGGAGGGTCCCCATATGGCTACACCTTC | CASSPTGGSPYGYTF
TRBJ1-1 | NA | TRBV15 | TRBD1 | TGTGCCACCAGCCGAGACAGGGGACCCACTGAAGCTTTCTTT | CATSRDRGPTEAFF
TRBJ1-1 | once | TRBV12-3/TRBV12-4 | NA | TGTGCCAGCAGCCCCAAAGGTGTCACTGAAGCTTTCTTT | CASSPKGVTEAFF
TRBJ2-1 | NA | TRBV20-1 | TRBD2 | TGCAGTGCTCTCCCGGGACTAGCGGGAGTTAGCTCCTACAATGAGCAGTTCTTC | CSALPGLAGVSSYNEQFF
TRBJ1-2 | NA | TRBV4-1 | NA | TGCGCCAGCAGCCAACAAGGATTCTCCTATGGCTACACCTTC | CASSQQGFSYGYTF
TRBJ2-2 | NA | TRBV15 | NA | TGTGCCACCAGCAGGGACTTTACCGGGGAGCTGTTTTTT | CATSRDFTGELFF
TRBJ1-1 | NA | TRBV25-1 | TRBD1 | TGTGCCAGCAGGGGGACAGGAGCGGACACTGAAGCTTTCTTT | CASRGTGADTEAFF
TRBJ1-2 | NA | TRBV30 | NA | TGTGCCTGGAGTAACAGTTATGGCTACACCTTC | CAWSNSYGYTF
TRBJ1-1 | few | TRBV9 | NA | TGTGCCAGCAGCGTAGCGAGAGGCACTGAAGCTTTCTTT | CASSVARGTEAFF
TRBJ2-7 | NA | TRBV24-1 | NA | TGTGCCACCAGTGTCCTTTATCCCAACTCCTACGAGCAGTACTTC | CATSVLYPNSYEQYF
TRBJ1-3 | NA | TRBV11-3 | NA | TGTGCCAGCAGCGCGTCGGGAAACACCATATATTTT | CASSASGNTIYF
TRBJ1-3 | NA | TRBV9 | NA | TGTGCCAGCAGCGCCGATCTGCCTGTCCCCTCCAGCTCTGGAAACACCATATATTTT | CASSADLPVPSSSGNTIYF
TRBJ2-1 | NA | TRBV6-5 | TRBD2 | TGTGCCAGCAGTTACTCGGGGACTAGCGGAGTGTACAATGAGCAGTTCTTC | CASSYSGTSGVYNEQFF
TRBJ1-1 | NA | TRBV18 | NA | TGTGCCAGCTCCATTTCCCATGAAACTGAAGCTTTCTTT | CASSISHETEAFF
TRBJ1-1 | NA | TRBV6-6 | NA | TGTGCCAGCAGTTACGATGGGGACACTGAAGCTTTCTTT | CASSYDGDTEAFF
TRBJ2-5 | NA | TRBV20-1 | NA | TGCAGTGCTAGACTCCTGGGGATCTGGGAGACCCAGTACTTC | CSARLLGIWETQYF
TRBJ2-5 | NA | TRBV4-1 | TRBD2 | TGCGCCAGCAGCCAGCTAGCGGCGGGGGAGACCCAGTACTTC | CASSQLAAGETQYF
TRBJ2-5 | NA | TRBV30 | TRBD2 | TGTGCCTTTTCAGCGGGAGGGCCGAAAGAGACCCAGTACTTC | CAFSAGGPKETQYF
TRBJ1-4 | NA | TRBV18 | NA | TGTGCCAGCTCACCACAGCAAGAAAATGAAAAACTGTTTTTT | CASSPQQENEKLFF
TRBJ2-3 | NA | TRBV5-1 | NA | TGCGCCAGCAGCTTGGGACAGTTCTTCACAGATACGCAGTATTTT | CASSLGQFFTDTQYF
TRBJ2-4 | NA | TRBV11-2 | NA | TGTGCCAGCAGCGCAGGGGGGAACATTCAGTACTTC | CASSAGGNIQYF
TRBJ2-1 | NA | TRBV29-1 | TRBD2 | TGCAGCGTAGAGGCGGGAGATCGTTACAATGAGCAGTTCTTC | CSVEAGDRYNEQFF
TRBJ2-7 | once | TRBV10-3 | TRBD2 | TGTGCCATCAGTGAGTCGAGGACTAGCGGGTACGAGCAGTACTTC | CAISESRTSGYEQYF
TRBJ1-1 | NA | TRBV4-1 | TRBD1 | TGCGCCAGCAGAGGGACAGAAAAAAACACTGAAGCTTTCTTT | CASRGTEKNTEAFF
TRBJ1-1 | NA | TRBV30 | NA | TGTGCCTGGGGACCCACGAACACTGAAGCTTTCTTT | CAWGPTNTEAFF
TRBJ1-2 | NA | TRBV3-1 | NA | TGTGCCAGCAGCCGAAACTCTTTCCCCGTTAACTATGGCTACACCTTC | CASSRNSFPVNYGYTF
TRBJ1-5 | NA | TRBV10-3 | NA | TGTGCCATCAGTGAGTCCGGTGGAGGGCAGCCCCAGCATTTT | CAISESGGGQPQHF
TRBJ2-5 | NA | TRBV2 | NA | TGTGCCAGCTTAGGCAGGGGGGAAGAGACCCAGTACTTC | CASLGRGEETQYF